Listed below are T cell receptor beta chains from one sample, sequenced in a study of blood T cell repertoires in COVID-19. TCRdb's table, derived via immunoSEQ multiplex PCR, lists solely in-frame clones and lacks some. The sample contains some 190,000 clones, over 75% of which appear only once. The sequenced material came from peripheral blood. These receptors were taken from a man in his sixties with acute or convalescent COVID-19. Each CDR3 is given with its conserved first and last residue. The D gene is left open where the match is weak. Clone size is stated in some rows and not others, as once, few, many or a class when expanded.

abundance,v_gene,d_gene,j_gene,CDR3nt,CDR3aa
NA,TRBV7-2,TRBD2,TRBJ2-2,TGTGCCAGCAGCTTACGAGATAGCGGGAGCCCTGGCACCGGGGAGCTGTTTTTT,CASSLRDSGSPGTGELFF
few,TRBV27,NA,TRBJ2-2,TGTGCCAGCAGCCTAGGACTACTCGCGGACACCGGGGAGCTGTTTTTT,CASSLGLLADTGELFF
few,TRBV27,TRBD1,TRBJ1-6,TGTGCCAGCAGCCGGGACAGCCAGAATTCACCCCTCCACTTT,CASSRDSQNSPLHF
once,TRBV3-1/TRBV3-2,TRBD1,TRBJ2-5,TGTGCCAGCTCCCGGACAGGGAAAGAGACCCAGTACTTC,CASSRTGKETQYF
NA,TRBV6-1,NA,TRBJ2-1,TGTGCCAGCAGGTCCCCAGGAGGTGGGGACAATGAGCAGTTCTTC,CASRSPGGGDNEQFF
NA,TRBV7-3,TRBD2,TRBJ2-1,TGTGCCAGCAGCTTACTTTTTTCGGGACTAGCTAACAATGAGCAGTTCTTC,CASSLLFSGLANNEQFF
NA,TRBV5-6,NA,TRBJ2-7,TGTGCCAGCAGCCGGGAAGGGCCTCTCTCCTACGAGCAGTACTTC,CASSREGPLSYEQYF
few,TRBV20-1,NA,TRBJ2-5,TGCAGTGCTGAGATTCAAGAGACCCAGTACTTC,CSAEIQETQYF
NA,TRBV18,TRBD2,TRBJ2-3,TGTGCCAGCTCACCCCCCGGACTAGCGGTGACAGATACGCAGTATTTT,CASSPPGLAVTDTQYF
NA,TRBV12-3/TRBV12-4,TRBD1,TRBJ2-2,TGTGCCAGCAGTTACAGGGGTGGCGGGGAGCTGTTTTTT,CASSYRGGGELFF
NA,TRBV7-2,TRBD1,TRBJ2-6,TGTGCCAGCAGCCCTAGGGGGACAGGGTCTGGGGCCAACGTCCTGACTTTC,CASSPRGTGSGANVLTF
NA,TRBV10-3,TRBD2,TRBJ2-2,TGTGCCATCAGCCCCTCCGGGACTAGCGGTACGAACACCGGGGAGCTGTTTTTT,CAISPSGTSGTNTGELFF
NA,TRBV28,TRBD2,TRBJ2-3,TGTGCCAGCAGTGAGGGACTAGCGGGAGTACGTACGCAGTATTTT,CASSEGLAGVRTQYF
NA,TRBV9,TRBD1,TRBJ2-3,TGTGCCAGCAGCGTAGGGGAACAGGGGGCAAGGTCAGATACGCAGTATTTT,CASSVGEQGARSDTQYF
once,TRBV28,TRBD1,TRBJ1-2,TGTGCCAGCAGGTTACAGGGGCGAGGCTACACCTTC,CASRLQGRGYTF
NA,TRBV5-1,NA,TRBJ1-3,TGCGCCAGCAGTCCTATGGGACAAAATCAGGGAAACACCATATATTTT,CASSPMGQNQGNTIYF
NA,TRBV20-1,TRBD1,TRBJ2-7,TGCAGTGCTAGTCTCGGGACAGGGTCGGGCGAGCAGTACTTC,CSASLGTGSGEQYF
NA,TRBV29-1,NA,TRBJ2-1,TGCAGCGTTGACAGGACCTACAATGAGCAGTTCTTC,CSVDRTYNEQFF
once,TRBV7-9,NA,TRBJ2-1,TGTGCCAGCAGCGCCTCCTGGACAGACCCTAGGGATGAGCAGTTCTTC,CASSASWTDPRDEQFF
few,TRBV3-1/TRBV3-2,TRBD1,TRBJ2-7,TGTGCCAGCAGCCGACCCCTCGGGACAGGGAACTACGAGCAGTACTTC,CASSRPLGTGNYEQYF
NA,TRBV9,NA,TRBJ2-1,TGTGCCAGCAGTCCGGGGGGCCGGGGCAATGAGCAGTTCTTC,CASSPGGRGNEQFF
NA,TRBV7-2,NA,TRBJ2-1,TGTGCCAGCAGCTTTTCACGGAATGAGCAGTTCTTC,CASSFSRNEQFF
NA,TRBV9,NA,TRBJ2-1,TGTGCCAGCAGCGGAGGGGGCTCCTACAATGAGCAGTTCTTC,CASSGGGSYNEQFF
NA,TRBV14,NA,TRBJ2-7,TGTGCCAGCAGCTCACAGCTAATTCGCGAGCAGTACTTC,CASSSQLIREQYF
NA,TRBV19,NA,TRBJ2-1,TGTGCCAGTACTGGACAGTCCTACAATGAGCAGTTCTTC,CASTGQSYNEQFF
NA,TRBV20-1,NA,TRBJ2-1,TGCAGTGCTAGAACTTACAATGAGCAGTTCTTC,CSARTYNEQFF
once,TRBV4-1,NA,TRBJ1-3,TGCGCCAGCAGCCAAAGGGCACAGGGATCTGGAAACACCATATATTTT,CASSQRAQGSGNTIYF
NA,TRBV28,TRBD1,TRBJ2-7,TGTGCCAGTCGGTCCGGACAGGCAGACCACGAGCAGTACTTC,CASRSGQADHEQYF
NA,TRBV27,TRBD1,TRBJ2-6,TGTGCCAGCAGTTTATCAGGAACAGGGGCCGGGGCCAACGTCCTGACTTTC,CASSLSGTGAGANVLTF
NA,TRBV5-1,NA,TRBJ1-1,TGCGCCAGCAGCGTCGGCTCAGGGTTCCCTGAAGCTTTCTTT,CASSVGSGFPEAFF
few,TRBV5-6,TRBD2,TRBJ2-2,TGTGCCAGCAGCTCGGGACTAGCGGGAGTGGCCGGGGAGCTGTTTTTT,CASSSGLAGVAGELFF
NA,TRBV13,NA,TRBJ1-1,TGTGCCAGCAGTCTTCGGGGGACTGAAGCTTTCTTT,CASSLRGTEAFF
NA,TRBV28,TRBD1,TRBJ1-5,TGTGCCAGCAGTTTAGGACAGGGCGTGGGCCAGCCCCAGCATTTT,CASSLGQGVGQPQHF
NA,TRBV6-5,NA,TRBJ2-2,TGTGCCAGCCGAAAACAGGACACCGGGGAGCTGTTTTTT,CASRKQDTGELFF
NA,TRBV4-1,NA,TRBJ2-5,TGCGCCAGCGCGGGGTCACAAGAGACCCAGTACTTC,CASAGSQETQYF
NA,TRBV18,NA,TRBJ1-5,TGTGCCAGCTCACCTAGTTCAGGTAGCAATCAGCCCCAGCATTTT,CASSPSSGSNQPQHF
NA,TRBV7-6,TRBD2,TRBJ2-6,TGTGCCAGCAGCCCCCCGGCTAGCGGGAGGAAGCCTGGGGCCAACGTCCTGACTTTC,CASSPPASGRKPGANVLTF
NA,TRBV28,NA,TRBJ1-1,TGTGCCAGCACCTCTTTTCGGGACACGGCTGAAGCTTTCTTT,CASTSFRDTAEAFF
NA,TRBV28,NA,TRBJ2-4,TGTGCCAGCAGTTCACAGGGTTTCGACATTCAGTACTTC,CASSSQGFDIQYF
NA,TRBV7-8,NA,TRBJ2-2,TGTGCCAGCAGCCGAGGGGGGGACACCGGGGAGCTGTTTTTT,CASSRGGDTGELFF
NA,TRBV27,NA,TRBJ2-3,TGTGCCAGCAGTTTATCGGTCTCGGGTGATACGCAGTATTTT,CASSLSVSGDTQYF
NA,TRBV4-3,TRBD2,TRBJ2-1,TGCGCCAGCAGCCAAGGGGTCGCGTCTAGCGGGAGGTACAATGAGCAGTTCTTC,CASSQGVASSGRYNEQFF
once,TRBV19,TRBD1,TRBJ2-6,TGTGCCAGTAGTCCAAACCACAGGGGGCCTGGGGCCAACGTCCTGACTTTC,CASSPNHRGPGANVLTF
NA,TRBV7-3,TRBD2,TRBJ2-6,TGTGCCTCCGGGGGGACTAGCGGGACCGGGGCCAACGTCCTGACTTTC,CASGGTSGTGANVLTF
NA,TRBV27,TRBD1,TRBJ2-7,TGTGCCAGCAGTTTTAGGCCGGGACAGGGGGACTACGAGCAGTACTTC,CASSFRPGQGDYEQYF
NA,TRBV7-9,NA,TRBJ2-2,TGTGCCAGCAGCCCCGGACAGACCGGGGAGCTGTTTTTT,CASSPGQTGELFF
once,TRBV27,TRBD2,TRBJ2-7,TGTGCCAGCAATCTAGCGGGAGGGCCCGTCTACGAGCAGTACTTC,CASNLAGGPVYEQYF
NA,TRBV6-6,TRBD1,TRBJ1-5,TGTGCCAGCAGCCCAGGGACAGGGGGGTCTCAGCCCCAGCATTTT,CASSPGTGGSQPQHF
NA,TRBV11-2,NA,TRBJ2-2,TGTGCCAGCAGCTCTCCAGGGGCGGGCGGCACCGGGGAGCTGTTTTTT,CASSSPGAGGTGELFF
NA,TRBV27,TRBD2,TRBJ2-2,TGTGCCAGCAAAAAAGGGACTAGCGGCACCGGGGAGCTGTTTTTT,CASKKGTSGTGELFF
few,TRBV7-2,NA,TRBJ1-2,TGTGCCAGCAGTCGAGAATACACCGGGACTGGGGAAAGCGGCTACACCTTC,CASSREYTGTGESGYTF
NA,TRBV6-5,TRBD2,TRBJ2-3,TGTGCCACCATTGCGGCGGGAGGGCTAACAGATACGCAGTATTTT,CATIAAGGLTDTQYF